This TCR beta chain appears in the sequencing data of a study of T-cell reconstitution after alpha-beta-depleted transplantation in children (TCRdb year 2016). Context from the whole study: T-cell immune reconstitution after TCRalphabeta/CD19-depleted allogeneic hematopoietic cell transplantation in children was quantitatively tracked in the study by means of TCR repertoire profiling. General conclusions and limits of the study: In some patients, high TCRbeta diversity at day 60 was attributed to recipient T cells and intrathymic progenitors that had survived conditioning. About two months after transplant, the apparently early recovery of alphabetaT-cell counts reportedly depended on just several hundred clones that had expanded rapidly and came from non-depleted graft cells. Over the following months the frequencies of hyperexpanded clones went down, and after one year T-cell counts and TCRbeta diversity were mostly credited to newly produced T cells.

Reading the germline V gene (reference sequence) gives CDR1 MNHEY and CDR2 SMNVEV. The junction shows trimming of 5 bases on V and 1 base on J, plus 16 bases between the germline ends. The CDR3 runs 16 amino acids, cysteine and phenylalanine included. Only CDR3 DNA remains: 48 bases, in frame from the first base. This clonotype was picked up many times. Its recognized antigen is unknown. No base quality values were provided; no much bigger clone lies one nucleotide off. The sample's treatment or condition label, in plain terms: allogeneic hematopoietic cell transplantation with graft depleted of TCRalphabeta T cells and CD19 B cells. TCRalphabeta/CD19-depleted allogeneic hematopoietic cell grafts were given to the transplant recipients, all of whom were children. Library prep was done by PCR. The sequencing machine was an Illumina HiSeq 2500. To normalize quantification of the TCRbeta repertoire, the TCR libraries were built with molecular barcoding that relied on unique molecular identifiers. In TCRdb, the public reads were trimmed at Q25 with fastp and aligned with MiXCR, with productive beta chains retained. Identical CDR3 protein sequences are pooled into one entry, listed with their most common genes and DNA. Present in this sample are roughly 150,000 distinct CDR3 sequences, 11% of which were seen just once. Jointly, the top ten make up approximately 13% of the sample.

The sequence was obtained from a boy aged 2-15 years with acute myeloid leukemia, due to receive a stem cell transplant. Sequenced material: PBMCs, taken before TCRalphabeta/CD19-depleted stem cell transplant. The chain is encoded by TRBV27 joined to TRBJ2-3; the D gene could be TRBD1 or TRBD2, each one agreeing over 5 bases. The nucleotides are TGTGCCAGCAGTCCGCAGTGGGACCTCCGCACAGATACGCAGTATTTT. Its amino acids are CASSPQWDLRTDTQYF.